This T cell receptor (beta chain) was recovered during a study of blood T cell repertoires in COVID-19 (TCRdb year 2020). With regard to the full study: Samples covering the acute and convalescent phases of COVID-19 were provided by collaborators in the United States, Italy and Spain. The samples were drawn from the first 160 participants of the ongoing ImmuneRACE study and from 950 to 1,500 subjects provided by 6 global collaborators. The repertoires were released in a freely available public database meant as a resource for research on the immune response to SARS-CoV-2. The prospective study material was composed of cDNA or gDNA derived from T cells, B-cell-depleted T cells, or PBMCs. Where HLA class I and class II types were available, the types were taken from metadata supplied by the sample provider, not from assay-based typing. A de-identified subject ID, COVID-19 status, age in years and sex were almost always included in the sample metadata. Deeply sampled blood TCRbeta repertoires from subjects exposed to, actively infected with, or recovered from COVID-19 were included in the dataset.

Comments on this clone: This receptor's antigen is unknown. No quality values exist for individual bases; no much larger clone is one base distant.

TCRbeta CDR3 regions were amplified from genomic DNA by means of the immunoSEQ Assay, a bias-controlled multiplex PCR. As for the authors' bioinformatics: The number of nucleated cells in each sample was estimated from the amplification of reference gene primers within the assay. To quantify the absolute abundance of each unique TCRbeta CDR3 rearrangement, sequence reads were collapsed and filtered. For each sample, productive Simpson clonality was calculated by taking the square root of Simpson's diversity index across productive rearrangements. The table was pulled from immuneACCESS by TCRdb, which kept in-frame rearrangements only. Such tables lose some clones; where checked, under half of the loss comes from unresolved V genes, and the rest has no known cause. V and J calls and clone size are copied from that table; D and trimming were computed from the DNA. The sample table lists 250,000 to 300,000 clones, 89% of them with a count of one. The top ten constitute about 1.7% of the sample.

Points the paper makes about the study in general: How much clinical and demographic metadata was included differed by source and by participant, and the metadata was provided uncurated.

Participants in the prospective study were enrolled through a virtual design, were aged roughly 18 to 90 years, and lived in roughly 24 United States geographic areas. To assign participants to cohorts, the prospective study relied on clinical history that participants themselves reported in a screening survey and a study questionnaire. Recovered participants in ImmuneRACE Cohort 3 were defined by two consecutive negative NP/OP PCR tests, clearance by a healthcare professional, or resolution of symptoms. In the prospective study, whole blood, serum and a nasopharyngeal or oropharyngeal swab were collected from each participant by mobile phlebotomists. Over a roughly 2-month period, participants in the prospective study had the option of providing additional blood draws and questionnaires. Before DNA extraction, prospective study blood samples were shipped either frozen or at room temperature. Material: PBMCs or T cells enriched from blood (not recorded which). The receptor comes from a woman in her thirties or forties who had recovered from COVID-19.

The CDR3 is CASSYRLEGFYGYTF. The sequenced DNA: TGTGCCAGCAGTTACCGCTTAGAGGGATTCTATGGCTACACCTTC. This chain is built from TRBV6-6 and TRBJ1-2, with no reliable assignment of the D segment. CDR1 and CDR2 are drawn from the germline V gene (reference sequence): MNHNY, SVGAGI. At the junction V is shortened by 2 bases and J by 4 bases, with 14 bases in between. Including cysteine and phenylalanine, the CDR3 has 15 amino acids. CDR3 DNA is the only sequence kept; it has 45 bases, read in frame from the first base.